This entry concerns a single T cell receptor beta chain. This CDR3 has 13 amino acids. CDR1 is SGHRS, CDR2 YFSETQ, per germline. The V gene end was trimmed by 4 bases and the J gene end by 7 bases; junction bases not matched to a gene: 2. This sample was taken from a study of blood T cell repertoires in COVID-19. Study as a whole: There were acute and convalescent COVID-19 samples, and they came from the United States, Italy and Spain.

Per the original methods: Nucleated cell number was recorded as an estimate derived from reference gene primer amplification. Profiling relied on immunoSEQ multiplex PCR, and the TCRdb table lists in-frame clones only, not all of them. V, J and clone size were drawn from that table, and D and trimming were deduced from the DNA. The sample contains approximately 250,000 clones, roughly four fifths of which appear only once. The TCR originated in a woman in her fifties or sixties with acute or convalescent COVID-19. The material sequenced was peripheral blood. The genes are TRBV5-1 and TRBJ2-2; 9 bases line up with TRBD1. CDR3 DNA sequence: TGCGCCAGCAGCGCGGGACAGGGCGGGGAGCTGTTTTTT. Translated: CASSAGQGGELFF.